Below, 27 T cell receptor beta chains from the same sample are listed, as sequenced in a study of blood T cell repertoires in COVID-19. TCRdb's table, derived via immunoSEQ multiplex PCR, lists solely in-frame clones and lacks some. The table includes around 140,000 clones, around 80% detected once. The specimen sequenced was peripheral blood. The receptors were sampled from a woman aged 60 to 75 with acute or convalescent COVID-19.

V and J are TRBV18 and TRBJ2-2; TRBD2 agrees at 7 bases. V lost 3 bases, J lost 0 bases, and 1 base stayed unmatched. Germline CDR1 and CDR2: KGHSH and LQKENI. The length of the CDR3 is 15 residues. CDR3 sequence: CASSPRGANTGELFF. CDR3 coding DNA: TGTGCCAGCTCACCTCGGGGGGCGAACACCGGGGAGCTGTTTTTT.

This rearrangement joins TRBV30 to TRBJ1-6, with a weak D call TRBD1 (6 bases). CDR1 and CDR2 from the germline V gene are GTSNPN and SVGIG (reference sequence). The CDR3 extends over 13 amino acids. Trimming took off 5 bases at V and 4 bases at J, with 9 bases between the two ends. CDR3 in DNA: TGTGCCTGGCACAGGGTGTATAATTCACCCCTCCACTTT. This gives the protein CAWHRVYNSPLHF.

The chain employs TRBV4-1 and TRBJ2-7; 7 bases line up with TRBD2. Losses at the gene ends were 1 base for V and 2 bases for J; bases not matched to a gene: 5. There are 15 residues in the CDR3. Per germline, CDR1 MGHRA and CDR2 YSYEKL. DNA for the CDR3: TGCGCCAGCAGCCAAGGCCTAGCGGTCCCCTACGAGCAGTACTTC. Translating it yields CASSQGLAVPYEQYF.

The CDR3 region is CASSQRSAGGGRDEQFF. Here the CDR3 DNA reads TGCGCCAGCAGCCAAAGGTCAGCGGGAGGGGGCCGGGATGAGCAGTTCTTC. The chain combines TRBV4-1 with TRBJ2-1; 10 bases map to TRBD2. V dropped 2 bases and J dropped 8; count of bases not matched to a gene: 12. Germline V gives CDR1 MGHRA, CDR2 YSYEKL. The CDR3 sequence is 17 residues long.

V usage is TRBV20-1 and J usage is TRBJ2-3, with D maybe TRBD1 (5 bases). CDR1 and CDR2 from the germline V gene are DFQATT and SNEGSKA (reference sequence). V was shortened by 6 bases and J by 6 bases, with 7 bases between the two germline ends. This CDR3 has 10 residues. This CDR3 is CSAAGDTQYF. In DNA form, the CDR3 reads TGCAGTGCCGCAGGGGATACGCAGTATTTT.

V is TRBV30 and J is TRBJ2-7, with a weak D call TRBD1 (6 bases). The length of the CDR3 is 13 residues. Trimming removed 2 bases from V and 9 bases from J, with 17 bases in between. Germline-derived CDR1 and CDR2 are GTSNPN and SVGIG (reference sequence). Here the CDR3 reads CAWSRDTGSLQYF. For the CDR3, the DNA is TGTGCCTGGAGTCGGGACACTGGGAGTTTGCAGTACTTC.

This clone was seen a few times. The gene calls are TRBV7-9 and TRBJ2-1; 9 bases match TRBD2. J lost 2 bases, V lost 5 bases, and 4 bases had no gene match. Germline V gene lookup returns CDR1 SEHNR and CDR2 FQNEAQ (reference sequence). This CDR3 comprises 15 residues. The CDR3 reads CASSPSGNAYNEQFF. DNA of the CDR3: TGTGCCAGCAGCCCTAGCGGGAATGCCTACAATGAGCAGTTCTTC.

The chain carries TRBV7-9 and TRBJ2-7, with TRBD1 matching over 7 bases. Germline V gives CDR1 SEHNR, CDR2 FQNEAQ (reference sequence). This CDR3 is built from 14 residues. After removal of 3 bases from V and 3 bases from J, the junction contained 5 bases not matched to a gene. The CDR3 bases are TGTGCCAGCAGCTTTAGACAGGGACGCTACGAGCAGTACTTC. Translated, it gives CASSFRQGRYEQYF.

This clone appeared a few times. The V gene is TRBV27, the J gene TRBJ2-3, with TRBD1 matching 9 bases. Trimming removed 8 bases from V and 3 bases from J; junction bases left unmatched: 12. CDR1 is MNHEY and CDR2 is SMNVEV in the germline V gene (reference sequence). CDR3 size: 16 residues. CDR3 region: CASSPYRGRETDTQYF. The CDR3 DNA sequence: TGTGCCAGCTCACCCTACAGGGGGCGCGAGACAGATACGCAGTATTTT.

This chain uses TRBV11-2 with TRBJ1-2, with D possibly matching TRBD1 (5 bases). This CDR3 has 14 amino acids. Germline V gene sequence: CDR1 SGHAT, CDR2 FQNNGV. V lost 9 bases, J lost 5 bases, and 19 bases lay in between. The CDR3 nucleotides are TGTGCCAGTTCCTTAAGGGGCCATTTTTATGGCTACACCTTC. Its protein product is CASSLRGHFYGYTF.

As DNA, the CDR3 is TGTGCCAGCAGCTTAGGGACAGGACCCTACGAGCAGTACTTC. Translating it yields CASSLGTGPYEQYF. The rearrangement uses TRBV11-1 and TRBJ2-7; 7 nucleotides line up with TRBD1. Germline V CDR1 and CDR2: SGHAT, FQDESV (reference sequence). Losses at the gene ends were 1 base for V and 2 bases for J; bases not matched to a gene: 2. The CDR3 runs to 14 residues.

The V gene is TRBV5-1, the J gene TRBJ2-1; a possible D gene is TRBD2 (6 bases). Between the trimmed V and J ends, which lost 4 bases and 5 bases, there was a span of 16 bases. This CDR3 region has 15 residues. The germline V gene encodes CDR1 SGHRS and CDR2 YFSETQ. This chain's CDR3 is CASSGPGLTNNEQFF. CDR3 bases: TGCGCCAGCAGCGGCCCGGGACTGACAAACAATGAGCAGTTCTTC. Full variable domain (remainder filled in from reference TRBV5-1 and TRBJ2-1): KAGVTQTPRYLIKTRGQQVTLSCSPISGHRSVSWYQQTPGQGLQFLFEYFSETQRNKGNFPGRFSGRQFSNSRSEMNVSTLELGDSALYLCASSGPGLTNNEQFFGPGTRLTVL.

The chain combines TRBV6-5 with TRBJ1-2, with 8 bases fitting TRBD1. The germline V gene encodes CDR1 MNHEY and CDR2 SVGAGI. Trimming at V came to 6 bases and at J to 6 bases, leaving 9 bases not matched to a gene. The CDR3 contains 14 residues. CDR3 sequence: CASSQRTGWDGYTF. The CDR3 DNA sequence: TGTGCCAGCAGCCAGAGGACAGGGTGGGATGGCTACACCTTC.

In this sample, this clone turned up once. This chain links TRBV6-6 with TRBJ1-2; 9 bases align to TRBD1. The V segment lost 4 bases and the J segment 4 bases; nucleotides outside the gene matches: 7. This CDR3 region has 15 residues. Germline V CDR1 and CDR2: MNHNY, SVGAGI (reference sequence). The CDR3 loop reads CASSSSGTGTYGYTF. CDR3 nucleotides: TGTGCCAGCAGTTCGTCCGGGACAGGGACCTATGGCTACACCTTC.

The CDR3 reads CASSLGQGMDQATQYF. In DNA form, the CDR3 reads TGTGCCAGCAGTTTGGGACAGGGAATGGATCAGGCTACGCAGTATTTT. V usage is TRBV27 and J usage is TRBJ2-3, with 9 bases fitting TRBD1. CDR3 length: 16 amino acids. Germline V gene sequence: CDR1 MNHEY, CDR2 SMNVEV (reference sequence). Losses at the gene ends were 3 bases for V and 8 bases for J; bases not matched to a gene: 12.

V is TRBV28 and J is TRBJ1-5; 7 positions agree with TRBD1. After removal of 6 bases from V and 0 bases from J, the junction contained 11 bases not matched to a gene. This CDR3 contains 17 residues. Germline V gene lookup returns CDR1 MDHEN and CDR2 SYDVKM. CDR3: CASSRYRTGYSNQPQHF. DNA of the CDR3: TGTGCCAGCAGCAGATATCGGACAGGATATAGCAATCAGCCCCAGCATTTT. The variable domain in full, completed from reference TRBV28 and TRBJ1-5, reads DVKVTQSSRYLVKRTGEKVFLECVQDMDHENMFWYRQDPGLGLRLIYFSYDVKMKEKGDIPEGYSVSREKKERFSLILESASTNQTSMYLCASSRYRTGYSNQPQHFGDGTRLSIL.

The chain couples TRBV25-1 to TRBJ1-6, with TRBD1 matching over 9 bases. CDR3 size: 16 residues. V shed 4 bases, J shed 8 bases, and the junction held 9 bases outside the gene matches. Germline V gene sequence: CDR1 MGHDK, CDR2 SYGVNS. This CDR3 is CASSGSQGALDSPLHF. For the CDR3, the DNA is TGTGCCAGCAGTGGTTCACAGGGGGCATTGGATTCACCCCTCCACTTT.

The rearrangement uses TRBV5-1 and TRBJ2-3; D remains unclear. V lost 2 bases, J lost 2 bases, and 9 bases lay in between. The germline gives CDR1 SGHRS, CDR2 YFSETQ. The CDR3 spans 14 residues. This chain's CDR3 is CASSFSSNTDTQYF. CDR3 nucleotides: TGCGCCAGCAGCTTTAGCAGCAACACAGATACGCAGTATTTT.

This clone has a single count. The V gene is TRBV29-1, the J gene TRBJ1-2; 9 nucleotides align to TRBD1. The CDR3 is made up of 11 amino acids. The V segment lost 7 bases and the J segment 8 bases; nucleotides outside the gene matches: 5. Germline V gives CDR1 SQVTM, CDR2 ANQGSEA. Here the CDR3 DNA reads TGCAGCGGGCGACAGGGGGACGGCTACACCTTC. Translating it yields CSGRQGDGYTF.

The chain recombines TRBV6-5 with TRBJ2-1, with a weak D call TRBD1 (5 bases). CDR3 length: 13 residues. The ends were cut back, 5 bases at V and 6 bases at J, with 11 bases in the middle. CDR1 is MNHEY, CDR2 SVGAGI, per germline. CDR3 loop: CASSTGYVNEQFF. In nucleotides, the CDR3 is TGTGCCAGCAGTACAGGATATGTCAATGAGCAGTTCTTC.

The chain links TRBV28 to TRBJ2-7; 7 positions match TRBD1. Germline loops: CDR1 MDHEN, CDR2 SYDVKM. The ends lost 6 bases at V and 3 bases at J; junction bases unmatched: 11. This CDR3 is 15 amino acids long. CDR3 DNA sequence: TGTGCCAGCAGCCCTGGGACAGTCCTAAACTACGAGCAGTACTTC. Amino acid sequence: CASSPGTVLNYEQYF.

The chain links TRBV6-5 to TRBJ1-6, with 11 bases that match TRBD1. The CDR3 spans 15 residues. V trimming: 4 bases; J trimming: 7 bases; junction bases outside the gene matches: 3. Germline CDR1 MNHEY, CDR2 SVGAGI. The CDR3 loop reads CASSFGQGANSPLHF. The CDR3, as DNA: TGTGCCAGCAGTTTCGGACAGGGGGCGAATTCACCCCTCCACTTT.

This sequence joins TRBV27 and TRBJ2-1; the match to TRBD2 covers 10 bases. There are 15 residues in the CDR3. V lost 6 bases to trimming and J lost 8 bases; unmatched junction nucleotides: 10. The V gene's germline CDR1 is MNHEY and CDR2 SMNVEV (reference sequence). In DNA, the CDR3 is TGTGCCAGCAGAACCCCGGGACTAGCGCGGGATGAGCAGTTCTTC. This sequence encodes CASRTPGLARDEQFF.

This clone was detected a few times. The chain combines TRBV7-9 with TRBJ2-7; D gene ambiguous. The CDR3 spans 12 residues. Germline CDR1 SEHNR, CDR2 FQNEAQ (reference sequence). Trimming shortened V by 4 bases and J by 5 bases, and 9 bases separated the two germline ends. The DNA for the CDR3 is TGTGCCAGCAGCTCGTCGAGGAACGAGCAGTACTTC. It translates to CASSSSRNEQYF.

Comment on this clone: Sequence at one end of the junction differs from germline and may be a read error. Other nucleotide sequences from this sample produce the same CDR3. The chain is built from TRBV9 and TRBJ2-7; 11 positions agree with TRBD1. The CDR3 loop spans 14 amino acids. CDR1 is SGDLS and CDR2 is YYNGEE in the germline V gene. As DNA, the CDR3 is TGCGCCAGCAGCCCAGGACAGGGGGCCAGGGAGCAGTACTTC. It yields the protein CASSPGQGAREQYF.

This clone was counted a few times. This sequence joins TRBV10-1 and TRBJ2-1, with D maybe TRBD2 (5 bases). Germline CDR1 reads WNHNN; CDR2 reads SYGVQD (reference sequence). V was pared by 0 bases and J by 12 bases, with 21 bases between. This CDR3 has 16 amino acids. The CDR3 here is CASSESKFGAAVGQFF. For the CDR3, the DNA is TGCGCCAGCAGTGAGTCGAAATTTGGAGCGGCGGTCGGGCAGTTCTTC.

V and J are TRBV28 and TRBJ2-3; TRBD2 matches at 13 bases. The V segment lost 3 bases and the J segment 3 bases; nucleotides outside the gene matches: 6. This CDR3 region has 17 residues. Germline V CDR1 and CDR2: MDHEN, SYDVKM. The CDR3 bases are TGTGCCAGCAGTTTTACTAGCGGGAGGGCCAGGACAGATACGCAGTATTTT. Protein sequence: CASSFTSGRARTDTQYF.